This is a list of T cell receptor beta chains from one sample in a study of CD8 T cells in Susac syndrome. A single record per CDR3 protein comes from TCRdb applying MiXCR to the immunoSEQ multiplex PCR reads. The repertoire holds about 240,000 distinct CDR3 sequences, with almost 97% as singletons. The sequencing sample was made of CD4+ T cells from PBMCs. Receptor source: a human donor with Susac syndrome. Both conserved end residues are part of each CDR3. Each record gives: D gene, V gene, J gene, clone size, CDR3 protein, CDR3 DNA. The D gene is left open where the match is weak. Size is stated for part of the rows, as once, few or many counts, or as a class when the clone is expanded.

d_gene: TRBD1; v_gene: TRBV4-2; j_gene: TRBJ1-1; abundance: -; CDR3aa: CASTLDRGRTTEAFF; CDR3nt: TGTGCCAGCACGCTAGACAGGGGGCGTACCACTGAAGCTTTCTTT
d_gene: -; v_gene: TRBV30; j_gene: TRBJ2-3; abundance: -; CDR3aa: CAWSVGSLAPEGGDTQYF; CDR3nt: TGTGCCTGGAGTGTTGGATCGCTAGCGCCGGAGGGTGGAGATACGCAGTATTTT
d_gene: -; v_gene: TRBV4-2; j_gene: TRBJ2-1; abundance: -; CDR3aa: CASSQGWGGWEQFF; CDR3nt: TGTGCCAGCAGCCAAGGATGGGGGGGCTGGGAGCAGTTCTTC
d_gene: TRBD1; v_gene: TRBV20-1; j_gene: TRBJ2-7; abundance: once; CDR3aa: CSARDSGTGNSEQYF; CDR3nt: TGCAGTGCTAGAGATTCGGGGACAGGGAACAGCGAGCAGTACTTC
d_gene: -; v_gene: TRBV20-1; j_gene: TRBJ1-4; abundance: -; CDR3aa: CSARDDAGYNEKLFF; CDR3nt: TGCAGTGCTAGAGATGATGCAGGATATAATGAAAAACTGTTTTTT
d_gene: -; v_gene: TRBV5-4; j_gene: TRBJ2-5; abundance: -; CDR3aa: CASSLFPETQYF; CDR3nt: TGTGCCAGCAGCTTGTTCCCTGAGACCCAGTACTTC
d_gene: -; v_gene: TRBV18; j_gene: TRBJ2-7; abundance: once; CDR3aa: CASSPPNSYEQYF; CDR3nt: TGTGCCAGCTCACCGCCCAACTCCTACGAGCAGTACTTC
d_gene: -; v_gene: TRBV7-9; j_gene: TRBJ1-4; abundance: -; CDR3aa: CASSQGSATNEKLFF; CDR3nt: TGTGCCAGCAGCCAGGGCTCCGCAACTAATGAAAAACTGTTTTTT
d_gene: -; v_gene: TRBV12-3/TRBV12-4; j_gene: TRBJ1-2; abundance: -; CDR3aa: CASSLSGKGYTF; CDR3nt: TGTGCCAGCAGTTTATCAGGGAAGGGCTACACCTTC
d_gene: TRBD2; v_gene: TRBV30; j_gene: TRBJ2-1; abundance: -; CDR3aa: CAWSVLAHEQFF; CDR3nt: TGTGCCTGGAGTGTACTAGCGCATGAGCAGTTCTTC
d_gene: -; v_gene: TRBV4-1; j_gene: TRBJ1-5; abundance: -; CDR3aa: CASSQGRQGGYRNQPQHF; CDR3nt: TGCGCCAGCAGCCAAGGTCGGCAGGGAGGTTACAGAAATCAGCCCCAGCATTTT
d_gene: -; v_gene: TRBV20-1; j_gene: TRBJ1-1; abundance: -; CDR3aa: CSASRAEAFF; CDR3nt: TGCAGTGCTAGTAGGGCTGAAGCTTTCTTT
d_gene: -; v_gene: TRBV5-1; j_gene: TRBJ1-2; abundance: -; CDR3aa: CASSCRTENYGYTF; CDR3nt: TGCGCCAGCAGCTGCCGGACAGAGAACTATGGCTACACCTTC
d_gene: -; v_gene: TRBV25-1; j_gene: TRBJ2-7; abundance: -; CDR3aa: CASSAPYSEQYF; CDR3nt: TGTGCCAGCAGTGCCCCATATAGCGAGCAGTACTTC
d_gene: -; v_gene: TRBV4-1; j_gene: TRBJ1-2; abundance: -; CDR3aa: CASSQDRDNPRGDGYTF; CDR3nt: TGCGCCAGCAGCCAAGACCGGGACAACCCACGCGGCGATGGCTACACCTTC
d_gene: TRBD1; v_gene: TRBV5-1; j_gene: TRBJ1-1; abundance: -; CDR3aa: CASKGQGPNTEAFF; CDR3nt: TGCGCCAGCAAGGGACAGGGACCAAACACTGAAGCTTTCTTT
d_gene: -; v_gene: TRBV6-1; j_gene: TRBJ1-2; abundance: -; CDR3aa: CASSSPGTPGGGYGYTF; CDR3nt: TGTGCCAGCAGCTCCCCTGGGACCCCGGGAGGGGGCTATGGCTACACCTTC
d_gene: -; v_gene: TRBV13; j_gene: TRBJ2-1; abundance: -; CDR3aa: CASSLNLQGYNEQFF; CDR3nt: TGTGCCAGCAGCTTAAATCTTCAGGGCTACAATGAGCAGTTCTTC
d_gene: -; v_gene: TRBV3-1; j_gene: TRBJ1-1; abundance: -; CDR3aa: CASSRGRVNTEAFF; CDR3nt: TGTGCCAGCAGCAGGGGAAGGGTGAACACTGAAGCTTTCTTT
d_gene: -; v_gene: TRBV28; j_gene: TRBJ2-7; abundance: few; CDR3aa: CASSLLGPYEQYF; CDR3nt: TGTGCCAGCAGTTTACTGGGTCCCTACGAGCAGTACTTC
d_gene: TRBD2; v_gene: TRBV20-1; j_gene: TRBJ2-5; abundance: -; CDR3aa: CSASGSGRASLETQYF; CDR3nt: TGCAGTGCTAGTGGGAGCGGGAGGGCCTCTCTAGAGACCCAGTACTTC
d_gene: TRBD1; v_gene: TRBV12-5; j_gene: TRBJ1-5; abundance: -; CDR3aa: CASGLVQRQGSNQPQHF; CDR3nt: TGTGCTAGTGGTTTGGTCCAAAGACAGGGTAGCAATCAGCCCCAGCATTTT
d_gene: -; v_gene: TRBV20-1; j_gene: TRBJ2-7; abundance: -; CDR3aa: CSAGRTGREQYF; CDR3nt: TGCAGTGCCGGGCGCACAGGGCGTGAGCAGTACTTC
d_gene: -; v_gene: TRBV11-2; j_gene: TRBJ1-1; abundance: -; CDR3aa: CASSLVSNTEAFF; CDR3nt: TGTGCCAGCAGCTTAGTCAGTAACACTGAAGCTTTCTTT
d_gene: -; v_gene: TRBV12-3/TRBV12-4; j_gene: TRBJ2-5; abundance: -; CDR3aa: CASSSRRAWETQYF; CDR3nt: TGTGCCAGCAGTTCCCGCAGGGCGTGGGAGACCCAGTACTTC
d_gene: TRBD1; v_gene: TRBV12-3/TRBV12-4; j_gene: TRBJ2-2; abundance: -; CDR3aa: CASSFRQGASGELFF; CDR3nt: TGTGCCAGCAGTTTTAGGCAGGGGGCCTCCGGGGAGCTGTTTTTT
d_gene: -; v_gene: TRBV29-1; j_gene: TRBJ2-1; abundance: -; CDR3aa: CSVDPGSASYNEQFF; CDR3nt: TGCAGCGTTGATCCTGGTAGCGCATCCTACAATGAGCAGTTCTTC
d_gene: TRBD2; v_gene: TRBV6-4; j_gene: TRBJ2-1; abundance: -; CDR3aa: CASSSGEVPFF; CDR3nt: TGTGCCAGCAGTAGCGGGGAGGTCCCGTTCTTC
d_gene: TRBD2; v_gene: TRBV28; j_gene: TRBJ2-3; abundance: -; CDR3aa: CASSFGLAGRRAF; CDR3nt: TGTGCCAGCAGTTTCGGACTAGCGGGGAGGAGGGCTTTT
d_gene: -; v_gene: TRBV12-3/TRBV12-4; j_gene: TRBJ1-2; abundance: few; CDR3aa: CASSLTNYGYTF; CDR3nt: TGTGCCAGCAGTTTAACTAACTATGGCTACACCTTC
d_gene: TRBD1; v_gene: TRBV24-1; j_gene: TRBJ1-2; abundance: -; CDR3aa: CATSESETGYGYTF; CDR3nt: TGTGCCACCAGTGAGTCCGAGACAGGGTATGGCTACACCTTC
d_gene: TRBD2; v_gene: TRBV6-5; j_gene: TRBJ2-1; abundance: -; CDR3aa: CASSYPGLVQFF; CDR3nt: TGTGCCAGCAGTTACCCAGGACTAGTCCAGTTCTTC
d_gene: -; v_gene: TRBV5-1; j_gene: TRBJ1-2; abundance: -; CDR3aa: CASSPDGSNYGYTF; CDR3nt: TGCGCCAGCAGCCCGGACGGTTCTAACTATGGCTACACCTTC
d_gene: -; v_gene: TRBV13; j_gene: TRBJ2-1; abundance: -; CDR3aa: CASSLGHFGEQFF; CDR3nt: TGTGCCAGCAGCTTGGGACATTTCGGTGAGCAGTTCTTC
d_gene: -; v_gene: TRBV23-1; j_gene: TRBJ2-1; abundance: -; CDR3aa: CASSQSLDRRYNEQFF; CDR3nt: TGCGCCAGCAGTCAATCCTTAGACAGGAGATACAATGAGCAGTTCTTC
d_gene: -; v_gene: TRBV30; j_gene: TRBJ1-1; abundance: -; CDR3aa: CAWSVGFF; CDR3nt: TGTGCCTGGAGTGTCGGTTTCTTT
d_gene: -; v_gene: TRBV28; j_gene: TRBJ1-1; abundance: -; CDR3aa: CASSPLRDTEAFF; CDR3nt: TGTGCCAGCAGTCCCTTACGAGACACTGAAGCTTTCTTT
d_gene: TRBD2; v_gene: TRBV4-1; j_gene: TRBJ2-3; abundance: -; CDR3aa: CASSRTSGRSPDTQYF; CDR3nt: TGCGCCAGCAGCCGAACTAGCGGGAGGTCCCCAGATACGCAGTATTTT
d_gene: TRBD1; v_gene: TRBV9; j_gene: TRBJ2-7; abundance: -; CDR3aa: CASSPRQGIYEQYF; CDR3nt: TGTGCCAGCAGCCCAAGACAGGGTATTTACGAGCAGTACTTC
d_gene: -; v_gene: TRBV7-9; j_gene: TRBJ1-5; abundance: -; CDR3aa: CASSSTSSGSSNQPQHF; CDR3nt: TGTGCCAGCAGCTCCACCAGTTCTGGCAGTTCAAATCAGCCCCAGCATTTT
d_gene: TRBD1; v_gene: TRBV11-2; j_gene: TRBJ1-2; abundance: -; CDR3aa: CASSGSGQGTSGYTF; CDR3nt: TGTGCCAGCAGCGGGTCGGGACAGGGCACATCTGGCTACACCTTC
d_gene: TRBD2; v_gene: TRBV3-1; j_gene: TRBJ2-1; abundance: -; CDR3aa: CASRISGRGHNEQFF; CDR3nt: TGTGCCAGCAGGATTAGCGGGAGGGGTCACAATGAGCAGTTCTTC
d_gene: -; v_gene: TRBV29-1; j_gene: TRBJ1-2; abundance: -; CDR3aa: CSVQPIRGTRGYTF; CDR3nt: TGCAGCGTACAACCTATCAGGGGAACTAGAGGCTACACCTTC
d_gene: TRBD1; v_gene: TRBV27; j_gene: TRBJ1-2; abundance: -; CDR3aa: CATSVPGQGLYGYTF; CDR3nt: TGTGCCACCTCCGTACCGGGACAGGGACTTTATGGCTACACCTTC
d_gene: -; v_gene: TRBV7-2; j_gene: TRBJ1-1; abundance: once; CDR3aa: CASSLDSTEAFF; CDR3nt: TGTGCCAGCAGCTTAGACAGCACTGAAGCTTTCTTT
d_gene: TRBD2; v_gene: TRBV29-1; j_gene: TRBJ2-7; abundance: -; CDR3aa: CSVGGDSGSTYEQYF; CDR3nt: TGCAGCGTCGGAGGCGACAGCGGGAGTACCTACGAGCAGTACTTC
d_gene: TRBD2; v_gene: TRBV3-1; j_gene: TRBJ2-3; abundance: -; CDR3aa: CASSLRTSGRVTDTQYF; CDR3nt: TGTGCCAGCAGCCTTCGGACTAGCGGGAGGGTCACAGATACGCAGTATTTT
d_gene: -; v_gene: TRBV24-1; j_gene: TRBJ2-2; abundance: -; CDR3aa: CATGGPNTGELFF; CDR3nt: TGTGCCACCGGGGGGCCGAACACCGGGGAGCTGTTTTTT
d_gene: -; v_gene: TRBV5-1; j_gene: TRBJ1-1; abundance: -; CDR3aa: CASSAHRNTEAFF; CDR3nt: TGCGCCAGCAGCGCTCACAGGAACACTGAAGCTTTCTTT
d_gene: -; v_gene: TRBV3-1; j_gene: TRBJ2-3; abundance: -; CDR3aa: CASSPRDMAPHTQYF; CDR3nt: TGTGCCAGCAGCCCCCGGGACATGGCCCCCCATACGCAGTATTTT
d_gene: -; v_gene: TRBV24-1; j_gene: TRBJ2-3; abundance: -; CDR3aa: CATSIRGTQYF; CDR3nt: TGTGCCACCAGCATCAGGGGTACGCAGTATTTT
d_gene: TRBD1; v_gene: TRBV12-3/TRBV12-4; j_gene: TRBJ1-4; abundance: -; CDR3aa: CPGQGKEKLFF; CDR3nt: TGCCCGGGACAGGGGAAGGAAAAACTGTTTTTT
d_gene: -; v_gene: TRBV19; j_gene: TRBJ1-1; abundance: -; CDR3aa: CASMGGRSEAFF; CDR3nt: TGTGCCAGTATGGGCGGGCGGTCTGAAGCTTTCTTT
d_gene: TRBD1; v_gene: TRBV25-1; j_gene: TRBJ1-5; abundance: -; CDR3aa: CASSEVGRGHDQPQHF; CDR3nt: TGTGCCAGCAGTGAAGTGGGAAGGGGGCACGATCAGCCCCAGCATTTT
d_gene: TRBD2; v_gene: TRBV20-1; j_gene: TRBJ2-5; abundance: once; CDR3aa: CSARDEGTRAGATQYF; CDR3nt: TGCAGTGCTAGAGATGAGGGGACTAGGGCGGGGGCGACCCAGTACTTC